This record covers a single TCR beta chain. Its antigen remains unknown. TCRdb keeps only in-frame clones here, not all; method: immunoSEQ multiplex PCR. The sample lists more than 85,000 clones; roughly 86% were seen once. Per germline, CDR1 SGHVS and CDR2 FNYEAQ. The CDR3 runs 16 residues. The V and J ends lost 4 bases and 0 bases respectively, with 15 bases between them. The sample belongs to a study of T cell responses to AZD1222 COVID-19 vaccine. Study observations and caveats: Donors in the cohort were predominantly white British and more often female, and clonal diversity was possibly underestimated. Spike as a whole was targeted by vaccine-associated CD4 TCRs, dominant at 160-218 and 743-854. The reported proportion of spike-specific TCRs targeting unmutated variant regions was nearly half.

The chain carries TRBV7-6 and TRBJ1-1, with a weak D call TRBD1 (5 bases). The source material was peripheral blood, sampled 28 days after the second AZD1222 dose. This sequence originates from an adult who received the AZD1222 COVID-19 vaccine. CDR3 in amino acids: CASSSHVGAMNTEAFF. For the CDR3, the DNA is TGTGCCAGCAGCTCTCACGTCGGGGCCATGAACACTGAAGCTTTCTTT.